These 8 T cell receptor beta chains share one sample of origin, sequenced in a study of T cell repertoires in aging, cancer and after chemotherapy. Peripheral blood genomic DNA, not sorted cells or RNA, was the template. A mixed TRB-A/B primer pool amplified rearranged TRB by multiplex touch-down PCR. TCRdb fed the multiplex PCR reads into MiXCR, producing one record per CDR3 protein. The sample lists 2,000 or so distinct CDR3 sequences, around a fifth occurring once. Sequencing used blood. The receptors come from a human donor with a solid tumor.

The genes are TRBV11-3 and TRBJ2-1; D perhaps matches TRBD1 (6 bases). The germline V and J ends were trimmed by 5 bases and 2 bases, with 7 bases remaining between them. Germline CDR1 SGHNT, CDR2 YENEEA. The CDR3 is 13 residues long. The CDR3 reads CASSQGPYNEQFF. CDR3 sequence (DNA): TGTGCCAGCAGCCAGGGGCCCTACAATGAGCAGTTCTTC.

The chain couples TRBV12-3 or TRBV12-4 to TRBJ2-7; D may be TRBD1 (7 bases). V lost 6 bases and J 6 bases, leaving 15 bases between the germline ends. This CDR3 comprises 13 residues. The CDR3 DNA is TGTGCCAGCAGGAGACAGGGACTTGGCGAGCAGTACTTC. This sequence encodes CASRRQGLGEQYF.

By share, this clonotype counts as medium-sized. This chain links TRBV20-1 with TRBJ2-3; no firm D call. The CDR3 sequence is 13 residues long. The V and J ends lost 7 bases and 1 base respectively, with 12 bases between them. Germline-derived CDR1 and CDR2 are DFQATT and SNEGSKA (reference sequence). Here the CDR3 reads CSVSKVGTDTQYF. The DNA of the CDR3 is TGCAGTGTTTCCAAGGTTGGCACAGATACGCAGTATTTT.

The rearrangement uses TRBV9 and TRBJ2-1, with a possible D match to TRBD1 (6 bases). Germline loops: CDR1 SGDLS, CDR2 YYNGEE. The CDR3 spans 19 residues. Trimming took 0 bases from V and 0 from J, leaving 19 bases between them. The CDR3 sequence is CASSVEGVGTDLSYNEQFF. The CDR3 DNA is TGTGCCAGCAGCGTAGAGGGGGTAGGGACGGATCTCTCCTACAATGAGCAGTTCTTC. The variable domain in full, completed from reference TRBV9 and TRBJ2-1, reads DSGVTQTPKHLITATGQRVTLRCSPRSGDLSVYWYQQSLDQGLQFLIQYYNGEERAKGNILERFSAQQFPDLHSELNLSSLELGDSALYFCASSVEGVGTDLSYNEQFFGPGTRLTVL.

Relative to its sample, this clonotype is large (0.1 to 1%). The rearrangement links TRBV7-2 to TRBJ2-1; 8 bases fit TRBD2. CDR3 length: 15 residues. V dropped 7 bases and J dropped 5; count of bases not matched to a gene: 10. Germline V gene sequence: CDR1 SGHTA, CDR2 FQGNSA. CDR3 amino acids: CASIESGLENNEQFF. In DNA, the CDR3 is TGTGCCAGCATTGAATCGGGACTAGAAAACAATGAGCAGTTCTTC.

V gene TRBV5-1 combines with J gene TRBJ2-3; tentative D call: TRBD1 (6 bases). The CDR3 is 16 residues long. V lost 0 bases and J lost 2, with 13 bases in between. CDR1 SGHRS and CDR2 YFSETQ come from the germline V gene. The CDR3: CASSLGTVRVTDTQYF. In DNA form, the CDR3 reads TGCGCCAGCAGCTTGGGGACAGTCCGGGTCACAGATACGCAGTATTTT.

This clonotype is classed as large (0.1 to 1%). V and J are TRBV30 and TRBJ2-7; D remains ambiguous. CDR3 size: 14 residues. V dropped 0 bases and J dropped 0 bases, with 9 bases sitting between them. The germline gives CDR1 GTSNPN, CDR2 SVGIG (reference sequence). The CDR3 DNA follows: TGTGCCTGGAGTGTAAGGCGTACCTCCTACGAGCAGTACTTC. It translates to CAWSVRRTSYEQYF. Combining the CDR3 with reference TRBV30 and TRBJ2-7 gives the whole variable domain SQTIHQWPATLVQPVGSPLSLECTVEGTSNPNLYWYRQAAGRGLQLLFYSVGIGQISSEVPQNLSASRPQDRQFILSSKKLLLSDSGFYLCAWSVRRTSYEQYFGPGTRLTVT.

This clonotype is deemed medium-sized. The rearrangement links TRBV7-9 to TRBJ1-2; no clear D gene. Per the germline V gene, CDR1 is SEHNR and CDR2 is FQNEAQ (reference sequence). Deletions cut 7 bases from V and 0 bases from J, with 21 bases between. CDR3 length: 17 amino acids. The CDR3 nucleotides read TGTGCCAGCATCCTCGACAAGGGAATCAAAGCTAACTATGGCTACACCTTC. Translated, it gives CASILDKGIKANYGYTF.